This is a list of T cell receptor beta chains from one sample in a study of blood T cells in healthy people across ages. TCRdb re-analysed the 5' RACE reads in MiXCR, keeping a single row per CDR3 protein. The data contain more than 800,000 distinct CDR3 sequences, under 55% of them singletons. Sequencing input: blood. Source of these receptors: a woman between 55 and 75 years old in good health. CDR3s include the opening cysteine and the closing phenylalanine or tryptophan. The order of the fields is J gene, V gene, D gene, clone size, CDR3 DNA, CDR3 protein. The D gene is left open where the match is weak. Some rows have no size entry. The others give once, few or many, or a class for an expanded clone.

TRBJ2-6 TRBV20-1 . . TGCAGTGCTAGAGTCTCAGGGTCTGGGGCCAACGTCCTGACTTTC CSARVSGSGANVLTF
TRBJ2-7 TRBV27 TRBD2 . TGTGCCAGCAGTGCAGCCCTTAGCGGGGGCCTTTCCTCCTACAATGAGCAGTACTTC CASSAALSGGLSSYNEQYF
TRBJ2-1 TRBV29-1 TRBD2 few TGCAGCGCCAGAGTACGGAGGGAGGGTGAGCAGTTCTTC CSARVRREGEQFF
TRBJ2-1 TRBV6-1 TRBD2 . TGTGCCAGCAATGAACTAGCGGGAGGGCCCCATGAGCAGTTCTTC CASNELAGGPHEQFF
TRBJ1-1 TRBV6-2/TRBV6-3 TRBD1 . TGTGCCAGCCAACGAGGGGGCAGAGAAGCTTTCTTT CASQRGGREAFF
TRBJ2-3 TRBV14 TRBD2 . TGTGCCAGCAGCCAACTACTAGCGGGACCCACAGATACGCAGTATTTT CASSQLLAGPTDTQYF
TRBJ2-7 TRBV27 TRBD1 few TGTGCCAGCAGCTTAACCGGGACAGGGGTCGAGCAGTACTTC CASSLTGTGVEQYF
TRBJ2-7 TRBV6-1 . . TGTGCCAGCAGTGAAGCGCTTCACGAGCAGTACTTC CASSEALHEQYF
TRBJ2-1 TRBV20-1 TRBD2 few TGCAGTGCTCCGACCCCAGGACTAGCGGGTTACAATGAGCAGTTCTTC CSAPTPGLAGYNEQFF
TRBJ2-6 TRBV3-1 TRBD2 . TGTGCCAGCAGCCAACTAGCGGGGGTCTCTGGGGCCAACGTCCTGACTTTC CASSQLAGVSGANVLTF
TRBJ2-5 TRBV20-1 . . TGCAGTGCTAGGACGGAAGAAGAGACCCAGTACTTC CSARTEEETQYF
TRBJ2-7 TRBV2 . . TGTGCCAGCGGGGTGGGGTCCGAGCAGTACTTC CASGVGSEQYF
TRBJ2-7 TRBV2 TRBD2 few TGTGCCAGCAGCCCCGGGGCTAGCGGGATTTTCTACGAGCAGTACTTC CASSPGASGIFYEQYF
TRBJ2-7 TRBV15 . . TGTGCCACCAGCAGAGATCCGGGTTACTACGAGCAGTACTTC CATSRDPGYYEQYF
TRBJ1-2 TRBV20-1 . . TGCAGTGCAAAACGCCCAGGGAACCCCCTTAATGGTTACACCTTC CSAKRPGNPLNGYTF
TRBJ2-5 TRBV9 TRBD2 few TGTGCCAGCAGCGCACTTGGACTAGCGGGAGGGAGGGACCAAGAGACCCAGTACTTC CASSALGLAGGRDQETQYF
TRBJ2-7 TRBV5-6 TRBD1 . TGTGCCAGCAAAGGACAGGGTATCTACGAGCAGTACTTC CASKGQGIYEQYF
TRBJ1-2 TRBV29-1 . . TGCAGCGCCTGGTTGGGTGGCTATGGCTACACCTTC CSAWLGGYGYTF
TRBJ2-6 TRBV12-3/TRBV12-4 TRBD2 few TGTGCCAGCATCCGGGGGGAACTCTCTGGGGCCAACGTCCTGACTTTC CASIRGELSGANVLTF
TRBJ1-2 TRBV12-3/TRBV12-4 . . TGTGCCAGCAGGTGGGGGCTGGGTAACTATGGCTACACCTTC CASRWGLGNYGYTF
TRBJ2-2 TRBV20-1 . . TGCAGTGCTAGAGGCGGCCGCCCGAACACCGGGGAGCTGTTTTTT CSARGGRPNTGELFF
TRBJ2-7 TRBV12-3/TRBV12-4 . . TGTGCCAGCAGTCCCCTTAGTGGAGATCTGTACGAGCAGTACTTC CASSPLSGDLYEQYF
TRBJ1-5 TRBV21-1 . few TGTGCCAGCTCCGGGGACAGGGGGCGTCAGCCCCAGCATTTT CASSGDRGRQPQHF
TRBJ2-3 TRBV10-3 . few TGTGCCATCAATCTAGGGCCGGGCACAGATACGCAGTATTTT CAINLGPGTDTQYF
TRBJ2-3 TRBV27 . few TGTGCCAGCAGTTTTGGGGCGATACCCACAGATACGCAGTATTTT CASSFGAIPTDTQYF
TRBJ1-5 TRBV20-1 TRBD1 . TGCAGTGCAAGCCCGGACAGGGTAAATAGCAATCAGCCCCAGCATTTT CSASPDRVNSNQPQHF
TRBJ2-1 TRBV12-3/TRBV12-4 TRBD2 few TGTGCCAGCAGTTCAAGCGGGAGGACTTACAATGAGCAGTTCTTC CASSSSGRTYNEQFF
TRBJ2-1 TRBV30 TRBD2 . TGTGCCTGGTCGGGGGCGGGAGGGTCCTACAATGAGCAGTTCTTC CAWSGAGGSYNEQFF
TRBJ1-5 TRBV12-3/TRBV12-4 . . TGTGTCAGCAGTTTACCGAATCAGCCCCAGCATTTT CVSSLPNQPQHF
TRBJ2-7 TRBV29-1 . few TGCAGCGTTTTTGAGTACGAGCAGTACTTC CSVFEYEQYF
TRBJ1-1 TRBV7-2 . once TGTGCCAGCGGCAAGAGTTCCTTGACTGAAGCTTTCTTT CASGKSSLTEAFF
TRBJ2-5 TRBV9 TRBD2 few TGTGCCAGCAGCGTAGCAGCGGGAGGGGAACAAGAGACCCAGTACTTC CASSVAAGGEQETQYF
TRBJ1-1 TRBV9 TRBD1 . TGTGCCAGCAGCTTCCCCCCGACAGGGGCGACTGAAGCTTTCTTT CASSFPPTGATEAFF
TRBJ2-7 TRBV3-1 . . TGTGCCAGCAGCCAAGGGGTAGGGGCTACCTACGAGCAGTACTTC CASSQGVGATYEQYF
TRBJ2-7 TRBV6-1 . few TGTGCCAGCAGGGACCGCGGGGCCTACGAGCAGTACTTC CASRDRGAYEQYF
TRBJ1-1 TRBV15 . . TGTGCCACCAGCAGAGAGGGTTCCAGGGGAGTGGGGACTGAAGCTTTCTTT CATSREGSRGVGTEAFF
TRBJ2-3 TRBV6-5 . . TGTGCCAGCAACGGACGGGGGAGCACAGATACGCAGTATTTT CASNGRGSTDTQYF
TRBJ2-3 TRBV6-5 TRBD2 . TGTGCCAGCAGTTACCCTCTGACTAGCGGGAGTGGGGGAACCACAGATACGCAGTATTTT CASSYPLTSGSGGTTDTQYF
TRBJ1-4 TRBV4-1 . . TGCGCCAGCAGCCTTGGGACCCCTGCAACTAATGAAAAACTGTTTTTT CASSLGTPATNEKLFF
TRBJ2-7 TRBV29-1 TRBD1 few TGCAGCGTCGCGGACAGGCCCGGCGAGCAGTACTTC CSVADRPGEQYF
TRBJ2-3 TRBV20-1 . . TGCAGTGTATCTCGGCGGGATGGCACAGATACGCAGTATTTT CSVSRRDGTDTQYF
TRBJ2-1 TRBV20-1 . . TGTAGTGCTAGGTCCGTGGGAGAAGGGTACAATGAGCAGTTCTTC CSARSVGEGYNEQFF
TRBJ2-5 TRBV11-2 TRBD1 few TGTGCCAGCATCCGGACAGGGGGATGGGAGCAGTACTTC CASIRTGGWEQYF
TRBJ2-3 TRBV4-2 . . TGTGCCAGCAGCCTCTCTCGGGGGACCTCTAGCACAGATACGCAGTATTTT CASSLSRGTSSTDTQYF
TRBJ2-7 TRBV7-3 TRBD2 . TGTGCCAGCAGCTTAACCCGAGGGACTAGCGGGAGGGGATACGAGCAGTACTTC CASSLTRGTSGRGYEQYF
TRBJ1-2 TRBV20-1 . few TGCAGTGCCACAAGGGGGGGTGGTCTGAATGGCTACACCTTT CSATRGGGLNGYTF
TRBJ2-7 TRBV7-2 . . TGTGCCAGCAGCTACGTGACAGTCTCCTACGAGCAGTACTTC CASSYVTVSYEQYF
TRBJ1-2 TRBV12-3/TRBV12-4 . . TGTGCCAGCAGTGTAGACGGGAAGATCTATGGCTACACCTTC CASSVDGKIYGYTF
TRBJ2-7 TRBV10-1 TRBD2 many TGCGCCAGCAGGCTAGCGGGAGGGCCGACCTACGAGCAGTACTTC CASRLAGGPTYEQYF
TRBJ2-5 TRBV6-2/TRBV6-3 TRBD2 few TGTGCCAGCAGTTACCTAGCGGGAGTGGATGAGCAGTACTTC CASSYLAGVDEQYF
TRBJ2-1 TRBV5-1 . . TGCGCCAGCAGCTTGGAAAGGGCCCGTGAGCAGTTCTTC CASSLERAREQFF
TRBJ2-1 TRBV20-1 . . TGCAGTGCTAGCTCCAGCGCGACTTACAATGAGCAGTTCTTC CSASSSATYNEQFF
TRBJ1-1 TRBV19 . . TGTGCCAGTAGTCCCCGGGGGGTCATGAACACTGAAGCTTTCTTT CASSPRGVMNTEAFF
TRBJ2-1 TRBV7-6 . few TGTGCCAGCAGCAAAGGTCGGAGTAAGGGGGAGGGCAATGAGCAGTTCTTC CASSKGRSKGEGNEQFF
TRBJ2-3 TRBV27 . . TGTGCCAGCAGTTTAGAGGGCAGGGGTGGTGCAGATACGCAGTATTTT CASSLEGRGGADTQYF
TRBJ2-3 TRBV20-1 TRBD2 . TGCAGTGCTAGACCCCCACCGGGACTAGCGGGAGCGGCAGCGGATACGCAGTATTTT CSARPPPGLAGAAADTQYF
TRBJ2-1 TRBV27 . few TGTGCCAGCAGCTGGGACTTCTACAATGAGCAGTTCTTC CASSWDFYNEQFF
TRBJ2-1 TRBV20-1 TRBD2 few TGCAGTGCTAGAGATCCCGGGACTAGCGGATACAATGAGCAGTTCTTC CSARDPGTSGYNEQFF
TRBJ2-7 TRBV3-1 . . TGTGCCAGCAGCCAAGATATTAAGAATAGCTACGAGCAGTACTTC CASSQDIKNSYEQYF
TRBJ2-7 TRBV12-3/TRBV12-4 TRBD2 . TGTGCCAGCACCCTAACTAGCGGGAGGGACTACGAGCAGTACTTC CASTLTSGRDYEQYF